The 3 T cell receptor beta chains below were found in one sample sequenced in a study of T cells after yellow fever vaccination. MiXCR, applied by TCRdb to the 5' RACE reads, yields one record per CDR3 protein. The sample includes 300,000 or so distinct CDR3 sequences, 7% to 10% of them seen just once. The input for sequencing was PBMCs, taken around 45 days after the first yellow fever vaccination. Receptors were obtained from a man aged 18 to 35 who received the YFV17D yellow fever vaccine.

This clonotype has more than one count but fewer than ten. The chain recombines TRBV4-1 with TRBJ2-3; 9 bases match TRBD2. CDR1 is MGHRA and CDR2 is YSYEKL in the germline V gene. The CDR3 consists of 14 residues. J was trimmed by 13 bases and V by 0 bases; bases with no gene match: 8. CDR3 nucleotides: TGCGCCAGCAGCCAAGAGGGGCACGGGACTAGCAAGTATTTT. It is translated as CASSQEGHGTSKYF.

This rearrangement joins TRBV5-6 to TRBJ2-7, with TRBD1 matching over 7 bases. Germline loops: CDR1 SGHDT, CDR2 YYEEEE. Unmatched junction bases numbered 17, after V lost 5 bases and J lost 0 bases. The CDR3 spans 18 residues. The CDR3 sequence: CASSAGTELLTDSYEQYF. CDR3 nucleotide sequence: TGTGCCAGCAGTGCCGGGACAGAACTTCTCACCGACTCCTACGAGCAGTACTTC. The complete variable domain, with remaining parts taken from reference TRBV5-6 and TRBJ2-7, reads DAGVTQSPTHLIKTRGQQVTLRCSPKSGHDTVSWYQQALGQGPQFIFQYYEEEERQRGNFPDRFSGHQFPNYSSELNVNALLLGDSALYLCASSAGTELLTDSYEQYFGPGTRLTVT.

The table lists this clonotype with many counts. CDR3 sequence (DNA): TGTGCCAGCAGTTTCGGAAGCACAGATACGCAGTATTTT. Encoded protein: CASSFGSTDTQYF. V is TRBV13 and J is TRBJ2-3; no firm D call. Germline CDR1 is PRHDT and CDR2 is FYEKMQ (reference sequence). CDR3 length: 13 amino acids. V gave up 6 bases and J gave up 0 bases, with 7 bases separating them.